Below, one T cell receptor (beta chain) is given with its context. Its antigen is currently unknown. The record originates from a study of T cell responses to AZD1222 COVID-19 vaccine. General study results and limits: CD4 TCRs linked to vaccination spanned spike, dominating at 160-218 and 743-854. In a largely white British group with more females than males, clonal diversity was possibly underestimated. Sampling that yielded the repertoires occurred only after the peak T cell response. A rise in Spike-specific TCR breadth and depth followed two AZD1222 doses.

The protocol was immunoSEQ multiplex PCR, while the TCRdb copy is restricted to in-frame clones and leaves out a portion. The sample records fewer than 95,000 clones, around 93% being singletons. The sequence derives from an adult who received the AZD1222 COVID-19 vaccine. The sequencing here drew on peripheral blood, taken 28 days after the second AZD1222 dose.

This CDR3 reads CASSSQGLGNQPQHF. DNA for the CDR3: TGTGCCAGCAGTTCACAGGGGCTTGGCAATCAGCCCCAGCATTTT. The chain uses TRBV28 and TRBJ1-5; 7 positions match TRBD1. Germline trimming cut 4 bases from V and 2 bases from J; bases unmatched to any gene: 5. The CDR3 runs to 15 residues. Germline CDR1 MDHEN, CDR2 SYDVKM.